This T cell receptor beta chain was identified in a study of cytomegalovirus exposure and HLA in healthy donors. Findings and caveats of the study: Most of the TCR beta V segments (in an earlier analysis) were productive either about 87% or about 30% of the time. Analyses of presence and absence presupposed an approximately uniform sequencing depth across donors. In vitro work confirmed that a few CMV-associated chains recognize CMV antigens.

60 Vbeta and 13 Jbeta primers were used in PCR. Original analysis: It was a later analysis that counted around 85 million unique TCR beta chains, of which 9.5 million to 14 million were shared. Measured with immunoSEQ multiplex PCR; TCRdb has only the in-frame clones, and not every one. From that table come the V and J calls and clone size; the DNA was used to work out D and trimming. This sample's clone table lists 70,000 to 85,000 clones. CDR3 length: 16 amino acids. The germline gives CDR1 MGHDK, CDR2 SYGVNS. Trimming removed 1 base from V and 3 bases from J, with 13 bases in between. On this clone itself: What it binds is not known.

The V call is TRBV25-1, the J call TRBJ1-5, with D possibly TRBD1 on 6 matching bases. This TCR was recovered from a female donor in good health and CMV-seropositive. Material: PBMCs. CDR3 bases: TGTGCCAGCAGTGAATCCACAGGGCTAACCAATCAGCCCCAGCATTTT. Its protein is CASSESTGLTNQPQHF.